This is a list of T cell receptor beta chains from one sample in a study of T cells in Graves' hyperthyroidism and ophthalmopathy. TCRdb redid the calling of the multiplex PCR reads with MiXCR, one entry per CDR3 protein. Here the sample spans about 400,000 distinct CDR3 sequences, 11% to 15% being singletons. Sample: blood. The source is a man between 50 and 59 years old with Graves' ophthalmopathy. The CDR3 runs from the conserved cysteine through the conserved F or W. Each record gives: D gene, CDR3 length, V gene, J gene, clone size, CDR3 DNA, CDR3 protein. D genes are given only for firm matches. Part of the rows lack a size; the others show once, few, many or a class for expanded clones.

NA	12	TRBV20-1	TRBJ2-3	many	TGCAGTGCTAGAGTACCCACAGATACGCAGTATTTT	CSARVPTDTQYF
NA	14	TRBV29-1	TRBJ2-7	many	TGCAGCGTTGCCCGCGGGGGCGATAACTACGAGCAGTACTTC	CSVARGGDNYEQYF
NA	15	TRBV28	TRBJ1-1	many	TGTGCCAGCAGTTTATGGCAGGGGTCGAACACTGAAGCTTTCTTT	CASSLWQGSNTEAFF
NA	17	TRBV6-1	TRBJ2-7	NA	TGTGCCAGCAGTGAAGCGCGCTCGGCTGGGGGGTCCCACGAGCAGTACTTC	CASSEARSAGGSHEQYF
NA	15	TRBV11-3	TRBJ2-5	many	TGTGCCAGCAGTAGAAACGGCGGCCAGCAAGAGACCCAGTACTTC	CASSRNGGQQETQYF
TRBD1	14	TRBV3-1	TRBJ1-1	NA	TGTGCCAGCAGCCTCGGGACAGCGAACGCTGAAGCTTTCTTT	CASSLGTANAEAFF
NA	12	TRBV7-9	TRBJ1-1	NA	TGTGCCAGCAGCTTAGACGTCTCTGAAGCTTTCTTT	CASSLDVSEAFF
TRBD1	14	TRBV20-1	TRBJ1-1	few	TGCAGTGCTAGAAAAGGGGGCCTGAACACTGAAGCTTTCTTT	CSARKGGLNTEAFF
TRBD2	17	TRBV7-9	TRBJ2-7	few	TGTGCCAGCAGCACCTTTCCGGGACTAGCGGGAGGCGGCGAGCAGTACTTC	CASSTFPGLAGGGEQYF
TRBD2	15	TRBV11-2	TRBJ2-1	few	TGTGCCAGCCAAGGGACTAGCGGTTTTTACAATGAGCAGTTCTTC	CASQGTSGFYNEQFF
NA	14	TRBV11-2	TRBJ2-2	many	TGTGCCAGCAGCGTTGTCCCCGTTGGAGGGGAGCTGTTTTTT	CASSVVPVGGELFF
TRBD1	13	TRBV12-3/TRBV12-4	TRBJ1-2	many	TGTGCCAGCAGTTTGGACAGGCCGTATGGCTACACCTTC	CASSLDRPYGYTF
TRBD2	15	TRBV5-1	TRBJ2-3	many	TGCGCCAGCAGACCACAAGCGGGGCACACAGATACGCAGTATTTT	CASRPQAGHTDTQYF
TRBD2	15	TRBV2	TRBJ2-1	many	TGTGCCAGCAGCGACCTAGCGGGAGCGGACAATGAGCAGTTCTTC	CASSDLAGADNEQFF
NA	14	TRBV7-9	TRBJ2-3	NA	TGTGCCAGCACCCCCCTGCGCAATTCAGATACGCAGTATTTT	CASTPLRNSDTQYF
NA	14	TRBV29-1	TRBJ2-1	NA	NA	CSVAIGSGNNEKFF
NA	12	TRBV7-2	TRBJ1-5	NA	TGTGCCAGCAGCGAGCCGGGTCAGCCCCGGCATTTT	CASSEPGQPRHF